Each of the 4 T cell receptor beta chains below was sequenced from the same sample in a study of T cell responses to AZD1222 COVID-19 vaccine. Method: immunoSEQ multiplex PCR; TCRdb's copy keeps in-frame clones and lacks some. This table lists around 140,000 clones. Sequencing was carried out using peripheral blood. These receptors originate from an adult in good health.

This rearrangement joins TRBV19 to TRBJ1-1; the D gene is possibly TRBD1 (6 bases). This CDR3 has 14 amino acids. Trimming shortened V by 3 bases and J by 6 bases, and 14 bases separated the two germline ends. Germline CDR1 reads LNHDA; CDR2 reads SQIVND (reference sequence). CDR3 coding DNA: TGTGCCAGTAGTATGGAGGGGGGCGCGGCTGAAGCTTTCTTT. It codes for CASSMEGGAAEAFF.

The chain joins TRBV28 to TRBJ2-7; 7 bases are a match to TRBD1. CDR1 is MDHEN, CDR2 SYDVKM, per germline. Losses at the gene ends were 7 bases for V and 2 bases for J; bases not matched to a gene: 5. CDR3 length: 13 residues. The DNA of the CDR3 is TGTGCCAGCACCGACAGGGCCACCTACGAGCAGTACTTC. It specifies CASTDRATYEQYF.

The chain employs TRBV7-3 and TRBJ2-3; 13 positions match TRBD2. Germline CDR1 reads SGHTA; CDR2 reads FQGTGA. With 3 bases clipped from V and 0 bases from J, the junction kept 18 bases outside the gene matches. This CDR3 is built from 22 residues. CDR3: CASSFPARLAGGPALSTDTQYF. For the CDR3, the DNA is TGTGCCAGCAGCTTCCCGGCTCGACTAGCGGGGGGCCCAGCTCTGAGCACAGATACGCAGTATTTT. Looking up the rest from reference TRBV7-3 and TRBJ2-3 gives the full variable domain: GAGVSQTPSNKVTEKGKYVELRCDPISGHTALYWYRQSLGQGPEFLIYFQGTGAADDSGLPNDRFFAVRPEGSVSTLKIQRTERGDSAVYLCASSFPARLAGGPALSTDTQYFGPGTRLTVL.

The chain couples TRBV12-3 or TRBV12-4 to TRBJ1-2; no clear D gene. This CDR3 has 13 amino acids. The ends were cut back, 7 bases at V and 4 bases at J, with 13 bases in the middle. The CDR3 DNA follows: TGTGCCAGCACCCTGGACGGATTCTATGGCTACACCTTC. Translated, it gives CASTLDGFYGYTF.